In its sample, the clone carrying this T cell receptor beta chain was seen once. What it binds is not known. This table comes from immunoSEQ multiplex PCR, and its TCRdb copy is limited to in-frame clones, with some not included. The table lists some 20,000 clones, approximately 87% of them singletons. This sample stems from a study of monozygotic twins with cystic fibrosis. Study-level points and caveats: The repertoire was suggested to be naive-dominated, clonality median about 0.0094.

Trimming removed 1 base from V and 6 bases from J, with 7 bases in between. CDR3 size: 13 residues. Germline V lookup: CDR1 MNHNS, CDR2 SASEGT. This clonotype was obtained from a woman aged 30 to 39 with cystic fibrosis. The genes are TRBV6-1 and TRBJ2-4; tentatively, D is TRBD1 (5 bases). Sequencing input: blood. The CDR3 sequence is CASSEGTPNIQYF. CDR3 in DNA: TGTGCCAGCAGTGAAGGGACACCAAACATTCAGTACTTC.